The 28 T cell receptor beta chains in this list originate from one sample, sequenced in a study of T cells in Graves' hyperthyroidism and ophthalmopathy. Researchers amplified the TCR beta CDR3 regions from RNA transcripts. First-round RT-PCR targeting the TCR CDR3 was performed with the HTBI primer set. TCRdb re-called the multiplex PCR reads with MiXCR, one entry per CDR3 protein. This table has hundreds of thousands of distinct CDR3 sequences, under 25% appearing once. The sequenced sample consisted of blood. All receptors derive from a man in his thirties or forties with Graves' ophthalmopathy.

This clonotype appeared a few times. The genes are TRBV5-6 and TRBJ2-7, with 7 bases that match TRBD1. This CDR3 has 15 amino acids. J was trimmed by 3 bases and V by 4 bases; bases with no gene match: 10. Germline V lookup: CDR1 SGHDT, CDR2 YYEEEE. The CDR3 region is CASSRRDSFIYEQYF. The CDR3 DNA reads TGTGCCAGCAGCCGCCGGGACAGTTTTATCTACGAGCAGTACTTC.

The genes are TRBV12-3 or TRBV12-4 and TRBJ2-5; TRBD2 is a possible D gene (7 bases). This CDR3 spans 15 amino acids. The V end lost 3 bases, the J end lost 5 bases, and 16 bases lay between the germline ends. The CDR3 DNA sequence: TGTGCCAGCAGTTTCGGGGGGCGCGTCGGGGAGACCCAGTACTTC. Translated, it gives CASSFGGRVGETQYF.

This clonotype was observed many times. This chain joins TRBV30 and TRBJ1-4, with TRBD1 matching over 10 bases. V trimming: 4 bases; J trimming: 1 base; junction bases outside the gene matches: 9. Per the germline V gene, CDR1 is GTSNPN and CDR2 is SVGIG (reference sequence). The CDR3 is 17 amino acids. The CDR3 protein is CAWILTGQGRTNEKLFF. In DNA, the CDR3 is TGTGCCTGGATCCTAACGGGACAGGGGAGAACTAATGAAAAACTGTTTTTT.

This chain links TRBV29-1 with TRBJ2-3, with 7 nucleotides matching TRBD2. V was pared by 5 bases and J by 3 bases, with 5 bases of the junction left unmatched. CDR3 length: 13 residues. Germline CDR1 SQVTM, CDR2 ANQGSEA. CDR3 residues: CSVPGLLTDTQYF. DNA of the CDR3: TGCAGCGTTCCGGGACTACTGACAGATACGCAGTATTTT.

This clonotype was detected once. The rearrangement joins TRBV6-1 to TRBJ1-6; D is possibly TRBD1 (5 bases). Germline CDR1 and CDR2: MNHNS and SASEGT. The ends were cut back, 4 bases at V and 10 bases at J, with 11 bases in the middle. The CDR3 length is 13 residues. The CDR3 nucleotides are TGTGCCAGCAGTGGGATAAGGGGATCACCCCTCCACTTT. Its protein product is CASSGIRGSPLHF.

The chain has TRBV6-2 or TRBV6-3 and TRBJ2-6; no clear D. The CDR3 is 11 residues long. The V gene lost 11 bases and the J gene lost 4 bases, with 6 bases spanning the gap. Germline V CDR1 and CDR2: MNHEY, SVGEGT. CDR3 sequence reads: CAVWGANVLTF. The DNA for the CDR3 is TGTGCCGTCTGGGGGGCCAACGTCCTGACTTTC.

In its sample, this clonotype was seen many times. The rearrangement links TRBV7-2 to TRBJ1-1; D not certain. The CDR3 is made up of 13 amino acids. Germline-derived CDR1 and CDR2 are SGHTA and FQGNSA. Trimming removed 6 bases at V and 0 bases at J, with 8 bases between. Written as DNA, the CDR3 is TGTGCCAGCAGTGGTTGGATGAACACTGAAGCTTTCTTT. It specifies CASSGWMNTEAFF.

Many counts were recorded for this clonotype. The chain is built from TRBV7-9 and TRBJ2-5; 8 positions match TRBD1. The CDR3 has 15 amino acids. The V gene's germline CDR1 is SEHNR and CDR2 FQNEAQ (reference sequence). The junction had 12 bases not matched to a gene; V was cut back by 5 bases and J by 7 bases. This CDR3 reads CASSVRPTGGTTQYF. As DNA, the CDR3 is TGTGCCAGCAGCGTCCGTCCTACAGGGGGGACGACCCAGTACTTC.

V and J are TRBV7-9 and TRBJ2-3; D possibly corresponds to TRBD2 (5 bases). V was pared by 3 bases and J by 6 bases, with 31 bases between. This CDR3 comprises 20 residues. CDR1 is SEHNR and CDR2 is FQNEAQ in the germline V gene (reference sequence). CDR3 DNA sequence: TGTGCCAGCAGCTTGAAACAAGCGGCGACCCCCTACCAGTTTCGGGATACGCAGTATTTT. Protein sequence: CASSLKQAATPYQFRDTQYF.

In this sample, this clonotype turned up many times. This chain links TRBV7-3 with TRBJ2-1; 11 bases line up with TRBD2. The CDR3 extends over 16 amino acids. Germline loops: CDR1 SGHTA, CDR2 FQGTGA. Germline trimming cut 5 bases from V and 4 bases from J; bases unmatched to any gene: 7. The CDR3 coding sequence is TGTGCCAGCAGCCCCTACCTAGCGGGAGGTTACAATGAGCAGTTCTTC. It translates to CASSPYLAGGYNEQFF.

In its sample, this clonotype was seen many times. The chain recombines TRBV2 with TRBJ2-2, with 7 nucleotides matching TRBD1. V was pared by 1 base and J by 3 bases, with 5 bases of the junction left unmatched. CDR3 length equals 16 residues. Germline CDR1 SNHLY, CDR2 FYNNEI. CDR3 DNA: TGTGCCAGCAGTGAAGGCAGGGGGTCGTACACCGGGGAGCTGTTTTTT. Encoded protein: CASSEGRGSYTGELFF.

This clonotype came up many times. The chain links TRBV30 to TRBJ1-6; TRBD1 matches at 7 bases. This CDR3 is 13 amino acids long. V was pared by 4 bases and J by 9 bases, with 6 bases of the junction left unmatched. CDR1 and CDR2 from the germline V gene are GTSNPN and SVGIG (reference sequence). The CDR3 nucleotides are TGTGCCTGGACTGAAGACAGGGCTTCACCCCTCCACTTT. This codes for CAWTEDRASPLHF.

The V gene is TRBV11-2, the J gene TRBJ2-2, with no clear D. The CDR3 runs to 12 residues. Trimming removed 4 bases at V and 7 bases at J, with 7 bases between. Germline-derived CDR1 and CDR2 are SGHAT and FQNNGV. Here the CDR3 reads CASSSRDGELFF. The DNA for the CDR3 is TGTGCCAGCAGCTCTCGAGACGGGGAGCTGTTTTTT.

This clonotype occurred a few times. The CDR3 nucleotides are TGCGCCAGCAGCCAACCTGACAGGGGACTCCCCGAGCAGTACTTC. Protein sequence: CASSQPDRGLPEQYF. The chain couples TRBV4-1 to TRBJ2-7; the match to TRBD1 covers 8 bases. Germline V lookup: CDR1 MGHRA, CDR2 YSYEKL. The CDR3 sequence is 15 residues long. V lost 2 bases to trimming and J lost 6 bases; unmatched junction nucleotides: 9.

This clonotype has a handful of counts. The chain joins TRBV12-3 or TRBV12-4 to TRBJ1-1; 8 bases fit TRBD1. The ends lost 8 bases at V and 11 bases at J; junction bases unmatched: 13. This CDR3 is built from 13 residues. The CDR3 DNA sequence: TGTGCCAGCCACCCGAGACAGGGGTATAGGGCTTTCTTT. Protein: CASHPRQGYRAFF.

This clonotype was seen more than once but under ten times. The J gene is TRBJ2-7, the V gene TRBV7-9; D might be TRBD1 (6 bases). V lost 0 bases to trimming and J lost 2 bases, with 14 bases between them. CDR3 length equals 16 residues. In germline, CDR1 is SEHNR, CDR2 FQNEAQ (reference sequence). As DNA, the CDR3 is TGTGCCAGCAGCTTAGCGGCACAGGGACCGCCCTACGAGCAGTACTTC. Translating gives CASSLAAQGPPYEQYF.

The chain is built from TRBV6-6 and TRBJ2-3; D is tentatively TRBD1 or TRBD2 (5 bases each). CDR1 MNHNY and CDR2 SVGAGI come from the germline V gene (reference sequence). V was cut by 2 bases and J by 1 base, with 10 bases left in between. This CDR3 has 15 amino acids. In nucleotides, the CDR3 is TGTGCCAGCAGTTACGGAGTGGGGGGCACAGATACGCAGTATTTT. Translation: CASSYGVGGTDTQYF.

This clonotype was seen only a few times. The rearrangement joins TRBV4-2 to TRBJ1-1; 8 bases line up with TRBD1. Germline lookup yields CDR1 LGHNA and CDR2 YNFKEQ. This CDR3 region has 14 residues. Losses at the gene ends were 5 bases for V and 5 bases for J; bases not matched to a gene: 7. CDR3 in DNA: TGTGCCAGCAGCATATTGACAGGGGTTACTGAAGCTTTCTTT. Protein product: CASSILTGVTEAFF.

V is TRBV6-5 and J is TRBJ2-3; 7 bases are shared with TRBD2. The CDR3 extends over 15 amino acids. The germline gives CDR1 MNHEY, CDR2 SVGAGI. Germline trimming cut 3 bases from V and 1 base from J; bases unmatched to any gene: 4. The CDR3 coding sequence is TGTGCCAGCAGTTATTTAGCGGGCCGCACAGATACGCAGTATTTT. Translation: CASSYLAGRTDTQYF.

Turning to this clonotype: One end of the junction varies from germline; a read error may be responsible. This sequence joins TRBV5-1 and TRBJ2-3, with TRBD2 matching 9 bases. Germline CDR1 SGHRS, CDR2 YFSETQ. The CDR3 has 16 amino acids. The CDR3 sequence: CASSYYSGSQADAQYF. The CDR3 bases are TGCGCCAGCAGTTACTATAGCGGGAGTCAGGCAGATGCGCAGTATTTT.

This chain joins TRBV20-1 and TRBJ1-5, with 7 bases lining up with TRBD1. CDR1 is DFQATT, CDR2 SNEGSKA, per germline (reference sequence). V was clipped by 3 bases and J by 10 bases; unmatched bases: 15. The CDR3 has 15 residues. This chain's CDR3 is CSARDRDSRIAPQHF. DNA for the CDR3: TGCAGTGCTAGGGATAGGGACAGTCGCATTGCTCCCCAGCATTTT.

With respect to this clonotype: A much larger clonotype is one base distant, so this may be a read error. The rearrangement links TRBV20-1 to TRBJ2-3; 8 positions agree with TRBD2. After removal of 0 bases from V and 2 bases from J, the junction contained 7 bases not matched to a gene. The V gene's germline CDR1 is DFQATT and CDR2 SNEGSKA (reference sequence). CDR3 length equals 16 residues. The CDR3 DNA reads TGCAGTGCTAGAGATCCCTCGGGAGGGTACACAGATACGCAGTATTTT. Translation: CSARDPSGGYTDTQYF.

V gene TRBV3-1 combines with J gene TRBJ2-5, with D maybe TRBD2 (6 bases). CDR3 length: 15 residues. Germline V gene lookup returns CDR1 LGHDT and CDR2 YNNKEL (reference sequence). V lost 1 base and J 4 bases, leaving 13 bases between the germline ends. The CDR3 loop reads CASSQAGVVGETQYF. The CDR3 DNA reads as TGTGCCAGCAGCCAAGCGGGAGTGGTGGGAGAGACCCAGTACTTC.

V and J are TRBV2 and TRBJ2-1, with 9 bases identical to TRBD2. Unmatched junction bases numbered 4, after V lost 1 base and J lost 3 bases. The CDR3 contains 16 residues. Germline loops: CDR1 SNHLY, CDR2 FYNNEI. The DNA of the CDR3 is TGTGCCAGCAGTGAAGATAGCGGGAGCATCTACAATGAGCAGTTCTTC. Translation: CASSEDSGSIYNEQFF.

The chain carries TRBV6-2 or TRBV6-3 and TRBJ2-1; 7 positions agree with TRBD1. Germline CDR1 reads MNHEY; CDR2 reads SVGEGT. The CDR3 length is 15 residues. J gave up 1 base and V 7 bases, and 7 bases lay outside the gene matches. This chain's CDR3 is CASTLRTGSYNEQFF. CDR3 nucleotide sequence: TGTGCCAGCACACTTCGGACAGGTTCCTACAATGAGCAGTTCTTC.

This clonotype has ten or more counts. The chain joins TRBV3-1 to TRBJ1-2; no clear D gene. Germline V gene data show CDR1 as LGHDT and CDR2 as YNNKEL (reference sequence). This CDR3 region has 14 residues. Trimming took off 3 bases at V and 3 bases at J, with 11 bases between the two ends. The CDR3 spells CASSQGKGDYGYTF. The CDR3 nucleotides read TGTGCCAGCAGCCAGGGAAAGGGCGACTATGGCTACACCTTC. The variable domain in full, completed from reference TRBV3-1 and TRBJ1-2, reads DTAVSQTPKYLVTQMGNDKSIKCEQNLGHDTMYWYKQDSKKFLKIMFSYNNKELIINETVPNRFSPKSPDKAHLNLHINSLELGDSAVYFCASSQGKGDYGYTFGSGTRLTVV.

At least ten counts were recorded for this clonotype. V usage is TRBV7-9 and J usage is TRBJ2-1; a weak D match, TRBD2 (6 bases). Germline CDR1 is SEHNR and CDR2 is FQNEAQ (reference sequence). The CDR3 spans 15 residues. V was clipped by 6 bases and J by 0 bases, with 12 bases between them. The CDR3 is CASSSGYSSYNEQFF. CDR3 coding DNA: TGTGCCAGCAGTAGCGGATATAGCTCCTACAATGAGCAGTTCTTC.

This clonotype was observed a handful of times. This could be a read error, since a much larger clone is one nucleotide away. This chain joins TRBV2 and TRBJ2-1; D remains unclear. Per germline, CDR1 SNHLY and CDR2 FYNNEI. The CDR3 spans 13 residues. This CDR3 reads CANSERPYNEQFF. DNA of the CDR3: TGTGCCAACAGTGAGCGACCCTACAATGAGCAGTTCTTC. Full variable domain (remainder filled in from reference TRBV2 and TRBJ2-1): EPEVTQTPSHQVTQMGQEVILRCVPISNHLYFYWYRQILGQKVEFLVSFYNNEISEKSEIFDDQFSVERPDGSNFTLKIRSTKLEDSAMYFCANSERPYNEQFFGPGTRLTVL.